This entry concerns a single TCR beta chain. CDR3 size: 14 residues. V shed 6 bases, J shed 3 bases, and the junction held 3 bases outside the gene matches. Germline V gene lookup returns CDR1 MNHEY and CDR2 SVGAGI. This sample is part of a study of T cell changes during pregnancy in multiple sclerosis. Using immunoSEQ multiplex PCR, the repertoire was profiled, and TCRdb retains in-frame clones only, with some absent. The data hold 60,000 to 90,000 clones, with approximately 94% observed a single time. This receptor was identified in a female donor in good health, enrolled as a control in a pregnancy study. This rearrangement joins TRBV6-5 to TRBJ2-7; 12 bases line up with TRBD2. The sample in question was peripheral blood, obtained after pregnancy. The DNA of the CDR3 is TGTGCCAGCAGGTCGACTAGCGGGAGCTACGAGCAGTACTTC. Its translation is CASRSTSGSYEQYF.